This T cell receptor (beta chain) emerged from a study of tumor-infiltrating lymphocytes in primary liver carcinoma. The overall study: All patients, whether men or women, fell within 30 to 69 years of age. Staging of the tumors gave T1-T3 N0M0, with widths of 4.2 to 10 cm.

Blood RNA was derived from unsorted whole blood, and germline DNA was extracted too. It was before surgery that about 3.9 milliliters of peripheral blood were collected. From approximately 500 ng total RNA, TCR beta cDNA was generated with a primer in the constant region. A slightly modified ARM-PCR protocol with three nested multiplex PCR rounds produced these TCR beta libraries. The first two PCR rounds, around 10 cycles each, used TRBV1-TRBV30 forward primers and a C-beta reverse primer. TCRdb processed the multiplex PCR reads anew with MiXCR; each CDR3 protein has one entry. The sample yields 300,000 to 400,000 distinct CDR3 sequences, less than 70% seen once. There are 12 residues in the CDR3. On this clonotype: Possible read error: a much larger clone is one base away.

This TCR was sampled from a man in his forties with primary liver carcinoma and hepatitis B virus infection. Sequencing was done on a sample of peripheral blood. V and J are TRBV12-3 or TRBV12-4 and TRBJ2-5; no definite D call. DNA for the CDR3: TGTGCCAGCAGGGGCGAACAAGAGACCCGGTACTTC. Translated: CASRGEQETRYF.